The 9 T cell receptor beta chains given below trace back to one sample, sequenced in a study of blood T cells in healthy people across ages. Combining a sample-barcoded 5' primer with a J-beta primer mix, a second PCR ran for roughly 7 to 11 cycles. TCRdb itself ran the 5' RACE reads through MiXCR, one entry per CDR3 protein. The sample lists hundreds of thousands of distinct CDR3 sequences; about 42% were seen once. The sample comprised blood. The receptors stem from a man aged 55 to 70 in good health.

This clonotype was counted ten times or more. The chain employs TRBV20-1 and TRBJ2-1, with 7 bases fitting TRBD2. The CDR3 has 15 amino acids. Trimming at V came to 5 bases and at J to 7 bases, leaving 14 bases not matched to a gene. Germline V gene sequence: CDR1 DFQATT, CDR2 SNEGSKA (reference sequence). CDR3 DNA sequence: TGCAGTGCTTCACAACGAAAAGGACTAGTTAATGAGCAGTTCTTC. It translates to CSASQRKGLVNEQFF.

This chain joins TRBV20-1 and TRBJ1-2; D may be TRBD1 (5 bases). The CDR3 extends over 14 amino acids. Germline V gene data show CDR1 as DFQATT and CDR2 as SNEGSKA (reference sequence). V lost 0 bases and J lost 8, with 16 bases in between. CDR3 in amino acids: CSARDRGRAAGYTF. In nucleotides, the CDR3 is TGCAGTGCTAGAGATCGTGGCAGGGCAGCGGGCTACACCTTC.

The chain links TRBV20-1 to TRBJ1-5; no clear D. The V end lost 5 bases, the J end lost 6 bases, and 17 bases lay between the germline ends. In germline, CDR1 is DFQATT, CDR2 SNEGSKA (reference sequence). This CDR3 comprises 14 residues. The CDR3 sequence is CSARSQNGGQPQHF. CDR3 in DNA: TGCAGTGCTCGATCTCAAAACGGCGGTCAGCCCCAGCATTTT.

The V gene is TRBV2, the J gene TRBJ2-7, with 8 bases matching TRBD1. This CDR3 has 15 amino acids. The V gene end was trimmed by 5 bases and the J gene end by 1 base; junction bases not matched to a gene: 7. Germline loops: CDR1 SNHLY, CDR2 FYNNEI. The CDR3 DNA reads TGTGCCAGCAGTCGGGACAGGCCAAATTCCTACGAGCAGTACTTC. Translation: CASSRDRPNSYEQYF.

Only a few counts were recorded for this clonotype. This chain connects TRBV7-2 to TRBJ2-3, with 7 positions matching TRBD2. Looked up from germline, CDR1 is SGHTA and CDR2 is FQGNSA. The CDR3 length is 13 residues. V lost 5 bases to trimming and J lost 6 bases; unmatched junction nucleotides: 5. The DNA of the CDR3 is TGTGCCAGCAGCGTAGTGGGGGGGGATACGCAGTATTTT. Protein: CASSVVGGDTQYF.

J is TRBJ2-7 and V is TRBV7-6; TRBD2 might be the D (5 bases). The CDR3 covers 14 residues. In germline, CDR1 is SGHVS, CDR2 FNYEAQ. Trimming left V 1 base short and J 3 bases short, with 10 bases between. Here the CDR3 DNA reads TGTGCCAGCAGCTTAGTAGACGGGGACTACGAGCAGTACTTC. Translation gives CASSLVDGDYEQYF.

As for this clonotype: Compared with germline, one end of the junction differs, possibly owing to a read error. The CDR3 here is CASGVEGGGYLETQYF. CDR3 nucleotides: TGTGCCAGCGGCGTAGAAGGCGGGGGTTATTTGGAGACCCAGTACTTC. This sequence joins TRBV9 and TRBJ2-7, with 7 bases that match TRBD2. The tail of the sequence fits TRBJ2-5 better, so the J call may be wrong. Germline V gene sequence: CDR1 SGDLS, CDR2 YYNGEE. The CDR3 has 16 amino acids.

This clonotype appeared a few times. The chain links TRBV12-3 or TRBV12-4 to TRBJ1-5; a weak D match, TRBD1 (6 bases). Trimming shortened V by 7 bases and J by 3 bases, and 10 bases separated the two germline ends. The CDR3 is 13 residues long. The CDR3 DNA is TGTGCCAGCAAACGGGACACCAATCAGCCCCAGCATTTT. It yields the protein CASKRDTNQPQHF.

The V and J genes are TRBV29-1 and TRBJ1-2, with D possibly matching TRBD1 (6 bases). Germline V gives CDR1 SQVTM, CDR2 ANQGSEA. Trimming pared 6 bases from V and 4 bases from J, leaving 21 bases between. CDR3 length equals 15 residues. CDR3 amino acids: CSVGFWGGASYGYTF. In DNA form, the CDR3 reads TGCAGCGTGGGCTTCTGGGGGGGCGCGAGCTATGGCTACACCTTC.